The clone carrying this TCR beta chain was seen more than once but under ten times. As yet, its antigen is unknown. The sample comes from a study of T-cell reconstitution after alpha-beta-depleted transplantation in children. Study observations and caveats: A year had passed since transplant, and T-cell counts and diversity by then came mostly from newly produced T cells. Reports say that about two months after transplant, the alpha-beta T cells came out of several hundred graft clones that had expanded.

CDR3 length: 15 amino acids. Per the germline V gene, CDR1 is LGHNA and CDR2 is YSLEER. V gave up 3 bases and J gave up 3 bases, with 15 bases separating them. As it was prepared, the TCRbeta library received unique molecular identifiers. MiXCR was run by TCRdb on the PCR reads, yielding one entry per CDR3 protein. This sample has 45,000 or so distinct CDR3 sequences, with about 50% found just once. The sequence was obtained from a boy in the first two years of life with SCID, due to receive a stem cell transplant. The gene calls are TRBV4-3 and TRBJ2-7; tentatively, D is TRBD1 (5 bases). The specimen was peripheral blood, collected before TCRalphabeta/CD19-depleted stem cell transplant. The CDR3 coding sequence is TGCGCCAGCAGCCAGGAACCCCAGGGCATCTACGAGCAGTACTTC. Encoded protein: CASSQEPQGIYEQYF.